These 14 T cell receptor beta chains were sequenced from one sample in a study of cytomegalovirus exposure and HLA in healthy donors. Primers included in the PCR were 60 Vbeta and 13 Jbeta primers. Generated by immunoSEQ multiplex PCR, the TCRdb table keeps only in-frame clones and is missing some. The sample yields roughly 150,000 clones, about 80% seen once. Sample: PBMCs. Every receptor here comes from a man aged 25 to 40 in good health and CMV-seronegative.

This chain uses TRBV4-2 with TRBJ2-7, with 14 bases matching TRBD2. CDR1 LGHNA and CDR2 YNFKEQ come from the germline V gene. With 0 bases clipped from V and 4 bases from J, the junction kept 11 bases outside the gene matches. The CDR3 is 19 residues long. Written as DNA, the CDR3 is TGTGCCAGCAGCCAAGATCTTGGGACTAGCGGGAGCGTTGGGTACGAGCAGTACTTC. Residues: CASSQDLGTSGSVGYEQYF.

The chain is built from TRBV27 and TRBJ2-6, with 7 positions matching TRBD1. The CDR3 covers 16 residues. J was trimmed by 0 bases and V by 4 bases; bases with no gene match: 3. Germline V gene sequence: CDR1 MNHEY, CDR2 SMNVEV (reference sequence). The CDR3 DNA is TGTGCCAGCAGTTCGACAGGGATCTCTGGGGCCAACGTCCTGACTTTC. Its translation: CASSSTGISGANVLTF.

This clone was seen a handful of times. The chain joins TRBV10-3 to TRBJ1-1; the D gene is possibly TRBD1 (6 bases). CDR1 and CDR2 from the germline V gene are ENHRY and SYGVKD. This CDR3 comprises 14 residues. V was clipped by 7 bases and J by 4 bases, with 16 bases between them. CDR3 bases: TGTGCCATCACTGAAGCGGACAGCGGCACTGAAGCTTTCTTT. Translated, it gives CAITEADSGTEAFF.

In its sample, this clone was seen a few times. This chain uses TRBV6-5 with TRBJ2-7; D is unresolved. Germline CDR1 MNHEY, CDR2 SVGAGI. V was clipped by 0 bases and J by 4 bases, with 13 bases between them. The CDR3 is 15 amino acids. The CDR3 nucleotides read TGTGCCAGCAGTTACTCGAGGCCCCCCGGATACGAGCAGTACTTC. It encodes CASSYSRPPGYEQYF.

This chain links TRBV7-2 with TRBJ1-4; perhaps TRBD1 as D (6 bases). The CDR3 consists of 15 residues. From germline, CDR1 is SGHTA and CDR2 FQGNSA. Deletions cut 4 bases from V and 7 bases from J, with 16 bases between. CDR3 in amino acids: CASSSAGTPIEKLFF. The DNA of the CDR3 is TGTGCCAGCAGCTCAGCCGGGACACCGATTGAAAAACTGTTTTTT.

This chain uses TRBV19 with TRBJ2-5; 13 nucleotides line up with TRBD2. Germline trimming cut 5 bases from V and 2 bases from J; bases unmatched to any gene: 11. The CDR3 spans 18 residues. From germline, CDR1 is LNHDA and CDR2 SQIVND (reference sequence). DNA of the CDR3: TGTGCCAGTAGTCCCGTACTAGCGGGGGGGCCGGGGCAAGAGACCCAGTACTTC. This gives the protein CASSPVLAGGPGQETQYF. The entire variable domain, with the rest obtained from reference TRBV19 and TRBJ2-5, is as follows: DGGITQSPKYLFRKEGQNVTLSCEQNLNHDAMYWYRQDPGQGLRLIYYSQIVNDFQKGDIAEGYSVSREKKESFPLTVTSAQKNPTAFYLCASSPVLAGGPGQETQYFGPGTRLLVL.

The CDR3 is CASSYRGSNTEAFF. In nucleotides, the CDR3 is TGTGCCAGCAGTTACAGGGGATCGAACACTGAAGCTTTCTTT. The chain recombines TRBV6-5 with TRBJ1-1; TRBD1 might be the D (5 bases). This CDR3 is built from 14 residues. With 2 bases removed from V and 1 base from J, the gap between germline ends came to 8 bases. Germline V lookup: CDR1 MNHEY, CDR2 SVGAGI.

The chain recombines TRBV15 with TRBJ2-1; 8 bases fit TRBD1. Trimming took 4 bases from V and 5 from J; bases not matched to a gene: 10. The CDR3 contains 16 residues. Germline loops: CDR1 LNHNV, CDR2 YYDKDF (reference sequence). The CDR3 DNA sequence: TGTGCCACCAGCAAAAGCCGGGACAGGCGAGACAATGAGCAGTTCTTC. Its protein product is CATSKSRDRRDNEQFF.

In DNA, the CDR3 is TGTGCCAGTAGTATACAGGGGTCAAATAGCAATCAGCCCCAGCATTTT. Translation gives CASSIQGSNSNQPQHF. The rearrangement uses TRBV19 and TRBJ1-5; weak D call: TRBD1 (6 bases). V was shortened by 2 bases and J by 0 bases, with 11 bases between the two germline ends. This CDR3 spans 16 amino acids. CDR1 is LNHDA and CDR2 is SQIVND in the germline V gene (reference sequence).

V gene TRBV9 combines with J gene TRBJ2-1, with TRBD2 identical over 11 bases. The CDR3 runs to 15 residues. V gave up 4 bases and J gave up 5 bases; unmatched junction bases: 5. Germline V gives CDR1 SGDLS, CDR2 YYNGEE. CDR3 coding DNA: TGTGCCAGCAGCACCGGGACTAGCGGTAACAATGAGCAGTTCTTC. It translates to CASSTGTSGNNEQFF. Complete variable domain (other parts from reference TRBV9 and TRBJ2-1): DSGVTQTPKHLITATGQRVTLRCSPRSGDLSVYWYQQSLDQGLQFLIQYYNGEERAKGNILERFSAQQFPDLHSELNLSSLELGDSALYFCASSTGTSGNNEQFFGPGTRLTVL.

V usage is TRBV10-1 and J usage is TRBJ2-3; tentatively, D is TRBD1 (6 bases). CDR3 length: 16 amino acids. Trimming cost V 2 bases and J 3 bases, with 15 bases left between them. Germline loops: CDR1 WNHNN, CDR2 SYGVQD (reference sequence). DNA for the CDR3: TGCGCCAGCAGTGAGGCCCAGACAGGATGGACAGATACGCAGTATTTT. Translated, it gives CASSEAQTGWTDTQYF.

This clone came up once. CDR3 in amino acids: CASSRGLEQETQYF. CDR3 in DNA: TGTGCCAGCAGCCGAGGACTAGAACAAGAGACCCAGTACTTC. This sequence joins TRBV13 and TRBJ2-5; 7 positions agree with TRBD2. The V gene's germline CDR1 is PRHDT and CDR2 FYEKMQ (reference sequence). With V trimmed by 5 bases and J by 2 bases, 5 bases remained unmatched. This CDR3 is built from 14 residues.

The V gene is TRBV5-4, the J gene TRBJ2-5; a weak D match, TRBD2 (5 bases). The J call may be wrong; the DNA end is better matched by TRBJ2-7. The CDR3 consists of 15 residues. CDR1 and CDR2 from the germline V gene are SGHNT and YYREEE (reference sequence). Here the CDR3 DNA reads TGTGCCAGCAGCTCACCTGGACGGGAACCCTACGAGCAGTACTTC. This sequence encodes CASSSPGREPYEQYF.

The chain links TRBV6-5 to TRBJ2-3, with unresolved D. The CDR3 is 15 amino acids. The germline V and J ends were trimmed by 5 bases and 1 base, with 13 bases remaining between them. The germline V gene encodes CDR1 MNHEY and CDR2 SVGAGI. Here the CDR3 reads CASSRDWPGTDTQYF. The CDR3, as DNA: TGTGCCAGCAGTCGCGACTGGCCCGGCACAGATACGCAGTATTTT.